Below, 17 T cell receptor beta chains from the same sample are listed, as sequenced in a study of long-term antiretroviral therapy in people with HIV. This was the immunoSEQ v3.0 assay at survey level. Clones were read by immunoSEQ multiplex PCR, and TCRdb kept only the in-frame ones, dropping some. The table lists 15,000 to 20,000 clones, roughly four fifths of them singletons. This specimen was unsorted PBMCs, taken 2.2 years after starting antiretroviral therapy. The receptors here all came from a man aged 50 or older with HIV.

The V gene is TRBV5-1, the J gene TRBJ2-6, with 9 nucleotides matching TRBD2. The CDR3 contains 19 residues. Germline V gene sequence: CDR1 SGHRS, CDR2 YFSETQ. After removal of 0 bases from V and 0 bases from J, the junction contained 7 bases not matched to a gene. This chain's CDR3 is CASSLVIAGASSGANVLTF. The CDR3 DNA is TGCGCCAGCAGCTTGGTAATAGCGGGAGCGTCCTCTGGGGCCAACGTCCTGACTTTC.

The chain carries TRBV19 and TRBJ1-4, with D perhaps TRBD1 (5 bases). Germline loops: CDR1 LNHDA, CDR2 SQIVND (reference sequence). V was cut by 0 bases and J by 5 bases, with 16 bases left in between. This CDR3 is 17 amino acids long. In DNA, the CDR3 is TGTGCCAGTAGTATAGATCAGTGGGGGAGTGGAAATGAAAAACTGTTTTTT. Its translation is CASSIDQWGSGNEKLFF.

This chain links TRBV6-6 with TRBJ1-3; D not resolved. The CDR3 is 14 amino acids. With 3 bases removed from V and 0 bases from J, the gap between germline ends came to 6 bases. Germline V gives CDR1 MNHNY, CDR2 SVGAGI (reference sequence). The CDR3 is CASSYAFSGNTIYF. For the CDR3, the DNA is TGTGCCAGCAGTTATGCGTTCTCTGGAAACACCATATATTTT.

The chain links TRBV10-3 to TRBJ2-5; tentatively, D is TRBD1 (6 bases). This CDR3 has 13 residues. V lost 10 bases, J lost 1 base, and 13 bases lay in between. Germline CDR1 is ENHRY and CDR2 is SYGVKD. CDR3 amino acids: CATRTAVQETQYF. CDR3 in DNA: TGTGCCACTCGGACAGCCGTCCAAGAGACCCAGTACTTC.

J is TRBJ1-5 and V is TRBV2; D unclear. CDR3 size: 13 residues. Germline-derived CDR1 and CDR2 are SNHLY and FYNNEI. Trimming shortened V by 7 bases and J by 5 bases, and 12 bases separated the two germline ends. CDR3: CASTPTQDQPQHF. In nucleotides, the CDR3 is TGTGCCAGCACCCCCACCCAAGATCAGCCCCAGCATTTT.

The chain joins TRBV9 to TRBJ2-5; D perhaps matches TRBD1 (5 bases). In germline, CDR1 is SGDLS, CDR2 YYNGEE. CDR3 length equals 14 residues. Trimming cost V 3 bases and J 1 base, with 10 bases left between them. In nucleotides, the CDR3 is TGTGCCAGCAGCGCCGGACACCTCCAAGAGACCCAGTACTTC. It yields the protein CASSAGHLQETQYF.

The chain employs TRBV7-2 and TRBJ2-5; possibly TRBD1 or TRBD2 for D (5 bases each). This CDR3 region has 14 residues. The germline V and J ends were trimmed by 5 bases and 4 bases, with 14 bases remaining between them. Germline CDR1 and CDR2: SGHTA and FQGNSA. CDR3: CASSPWGGGETQYF. In nucleotides, the CDR3 is TGTGCCAGCAGCCCCTGGGGTGGGGGAGAGACCCAGTACTTC.

V is TRBV2 and J is TRBJ2-5, with a weak D call TRBD2 (5 bases). The CDR3 is 12 amino acids. Germline CDR1 and CDR2: SNHLY and FYNNEI. Trimming removed 1 base from V and 5 bases from J, with 5 bases in between. The chain's CDR3 is CASSEGRETQYF. The CDR3, as DNA: TGTGCCAGCAGTGAAGGGAGGGAGACCCAGTACTTC. Looking up the rest from reference TRBV2 and TRBJ2-5 gives the full variable domain: EPEVTQTPSHQVTQMGQEVILRCVPISNHLYFYWYRQILGQKVEFLVSFYNNEISEKSEIFDDQFSVERPDGSNFTLKIRSTKLEDSAMYFCASSEGRETQYFGPGTRLLVL.

This clone was observed once. The J gene is TRBJ1-4, the V gene TRBV5-6; no reliable D call. V was shortened by 0 bases and J by 8 bases, with 11 bases between the two germline ends. The CDR3 spans 14 residues. Germline CDR1 reads SGHDT; CDR2 reads YYEEEE. The chain's CDR3 is CASSLGKRGEKLFF. The CDR3 DNA sequence: TGTGCCAGCAGCTTGGGCAAAAGAGGGGAAAAACTGTTTTTT.

The rearrangement links TRBV19 to TRBJ2-1; 12 bases match TRBD2. Germline-derived CDR1 and CDR2 are LNHDA and SQIVND (reference sequence). Trimming cost V 9 bases and J 6 bases; bases outside gene matches: 3. The CDR3 length is 13 residues. The CDR3 nucleotides read TGTGCCAGCAGACTAGCGGGGGCCAATGAGCAGTTCTTC. Amino acids: CASRLAGANEQFF.

The chain is built from TRBV28 and TRBJ1-2; D perhaps matches TRBD1 (5 bases). The CDR3 sequence is 14 residues long. The ends were cut back, 7 bases at V and 8 bases at J, with 20 bases in the middle. Germline CDR1 and CDR2: MDHEN and SYDVKM. The CDR3: CASIDPGPGSGYTF. Written as DNA, the CDR3 is TGTGCCAGCATCGATCCGGGACCGGGCTCGGGCTACACCTTC.

A single count supports this clone. V is TRBV27 and J is TRBJ2-7; perhaps TRBD1 as D (6 bases). V shed 2 bases and J shed 5 bases, with 16 bases lying between them. This CDR3 is built from 15 residues. Germline V lookup: CDR1 MNHEY, CDR2 SMNVEV (reference sequence). CDR3 DNA sequence: TGTGCCAGCAGTTTAGACAGGACCCCGGGACACGAGCAGTACTTC. Translating it yields CASSLDRTPGHEQYF.

This chain uses TRBV6-6 with TRBJ2-5; no clear D. Trimming left V 6 bases short and J 2 bases short, with 10 bases between. In germline, CDR1 is MNHNY, CDR2 SVGAGI (reference sequence). This CDR3 spans 13 amino acids. The CDR3 DNA is TGTGCCAGCAGCGCGCGAGTTCAAGAGACCCAGTACTTC. As protein: CASSARVQETQYF.

The V and J genes are TRBV5-1 and TRBJ1-2, with a possible D match to TRBD1 (5 bases). CDR3 length: 17 amino acids. The germline CDR1 and CDR2 sequences are SGHRS and YFSETQ. V was pared by 0 bases and J by 2 bases, with 17 bases between. CDR3 amino acids: CASSLGAGAGLNYGYTF. The DNA for the CDR3 is TGCGCCAGCAGCTTGGGGGCTGGGGCAGGCCTAAACTATGGCTACACCTTC.

The gene calls are TRBV6-5 and TRBJ2-7; 7 nucleotides align to TRBD1. Germline V gene lookup returns CDR1 MNHEY and CDR2 SVGAGI. V shed 2 bases, J shed 3 bases, and the junction held 1 base outside the gene matches. This CDR3 contains 13 residues. The CDR3: CASSYRQGYEQYF. DNA of the CDR3: TGTGCCAGCAGTTACCGACAGGGCTACGAGCAGTACTTC.

The chain carries TRBV4-1 and TRBJ2-3, with 11 nucleotides matching TRBD2. Germline lookup yields CDR1 MGHRA and CDR2 YSYEKL. Unmatched junction bases numbered 3, after V lost 2 bases and J lost 2 bases. This CDR3 comprises 16 residues. This CDR3 is CASSQQGLAVTDTQYF. CDR3 DNA: TGCGCCAGCAGCCAACAGGGACTAGCGGTCACAGATACGCAGTATTTT.

The CDR3: CASSLGYNEQFF. The CDR3 nucleotides are TGTGCCAGCAGCTTAGGGTACAATGAGCAGTTCTTC. V gene TRBV7-9 combines with J gene TRBJ2-1; no definite D call. CDR3 length: 12 residues. Trimming stripped 1 base from V and 4 bases from J, with 2 bases between. CDR1 and CDR2 (germline): SEHNR, FQNEAQ (reference sequence). The variable domain in full, completed from reference TRBV7-9 and TRBJ2-1, reads DTGVSQNPRHKITKRGQNVTFRCDPISEHNRLYWYRQTLGQGPEFLTYFQNEAQLEKSRLLSDRFSAERPKGSFSTLEIQRTEQGDSAMYLCASSLGYNEQFFGPGTRLTVL.